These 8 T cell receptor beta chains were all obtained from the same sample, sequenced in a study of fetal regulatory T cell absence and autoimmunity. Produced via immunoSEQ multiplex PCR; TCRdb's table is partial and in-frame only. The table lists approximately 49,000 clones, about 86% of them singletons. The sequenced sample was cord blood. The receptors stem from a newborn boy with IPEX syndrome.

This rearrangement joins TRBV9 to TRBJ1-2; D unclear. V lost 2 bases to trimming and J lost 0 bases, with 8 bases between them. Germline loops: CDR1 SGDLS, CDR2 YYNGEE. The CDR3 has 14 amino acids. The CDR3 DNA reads TGTGCCAGCAGCGTTAGTTCCGCTAACTATGGCTACACCTTC. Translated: CASSVSSANYGYTF.

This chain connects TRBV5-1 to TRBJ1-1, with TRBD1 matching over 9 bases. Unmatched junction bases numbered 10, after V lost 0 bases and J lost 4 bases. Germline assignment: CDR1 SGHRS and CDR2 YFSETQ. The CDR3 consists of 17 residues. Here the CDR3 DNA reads TGCGCCAGCAGCTTGGGCCTCTCCTTGACAGGGGGCACTGAAGCTTTCTTT. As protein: CASSLGLSLTGGTEAFF. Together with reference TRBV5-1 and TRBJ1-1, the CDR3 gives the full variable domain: KAGVTQTPRYLIKTRGQQVTLSCSPISGHRSVSWYQQTPGQGLQFLFEYFSETQRNKGNFPGRFSGRQFSNSRSEMNVSTLELGDSALYLCASSLGLSLTGGTEAFFGQGTRLTVV.

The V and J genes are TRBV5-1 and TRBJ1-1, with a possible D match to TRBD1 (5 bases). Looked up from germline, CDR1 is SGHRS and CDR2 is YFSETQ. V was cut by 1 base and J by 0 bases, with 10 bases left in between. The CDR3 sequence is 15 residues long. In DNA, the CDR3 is TGCGCCAGCAGCTTGAGGGACCGACTGAACACTGAAGCTTTCTTT. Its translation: CASSLRDRLNTEAFF.

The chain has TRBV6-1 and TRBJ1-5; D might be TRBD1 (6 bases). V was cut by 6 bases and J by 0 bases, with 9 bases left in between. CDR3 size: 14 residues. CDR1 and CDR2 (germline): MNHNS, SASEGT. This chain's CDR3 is CASSTGNSNQPQHF. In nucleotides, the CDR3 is TGTGCCAGCAGCACAGGGAATAGCAATCAGCCCCAGCATTTT.

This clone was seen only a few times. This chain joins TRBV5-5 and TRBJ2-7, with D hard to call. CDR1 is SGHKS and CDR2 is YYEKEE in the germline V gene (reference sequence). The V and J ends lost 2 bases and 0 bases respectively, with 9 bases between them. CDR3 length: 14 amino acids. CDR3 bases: TGTGCCAGCAGCTTAGTCGGGTTCTCCTACGAGCAGTACTTC. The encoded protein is CASSLVGFSYEQYF.

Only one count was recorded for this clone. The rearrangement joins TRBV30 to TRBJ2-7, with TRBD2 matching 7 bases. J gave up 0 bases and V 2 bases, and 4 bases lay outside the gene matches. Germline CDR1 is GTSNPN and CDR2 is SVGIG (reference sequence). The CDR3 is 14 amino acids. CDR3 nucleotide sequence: TGTGCCTGGAGTTTCGGGAGGAGCTCCTACGAGCAGTACTTC. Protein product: CAWSFGRSSYEQYF. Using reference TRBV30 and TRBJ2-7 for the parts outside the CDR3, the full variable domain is SQTIHQWPATLVQPVGSPLSLECTVEGTSNPNLYWYRQAAGRGLQLLFYSVGIGQISSEVPQNLSASRPQDRQFILSSKKLLLSDSGFYLCAWSFGRSSYEQYFGPGTRLTVT.

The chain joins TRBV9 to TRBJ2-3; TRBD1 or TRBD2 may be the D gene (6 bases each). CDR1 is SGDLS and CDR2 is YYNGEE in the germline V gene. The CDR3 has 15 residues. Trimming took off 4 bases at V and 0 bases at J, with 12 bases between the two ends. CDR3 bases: TGTGCCAGCAGCCCCCACGGGGGCAGCACAGATACGCAGTATTTT. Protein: CASSPHGGSTDTQYF.

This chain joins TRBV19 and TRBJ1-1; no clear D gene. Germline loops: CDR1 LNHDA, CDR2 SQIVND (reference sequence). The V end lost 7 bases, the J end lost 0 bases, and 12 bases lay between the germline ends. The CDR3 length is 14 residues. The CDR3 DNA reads TGTGCCAGTACCCTCGACGGTTTGAACACTGAAGCTTTCTTT. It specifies CASTLDGLNTEAFF.